This T cell receptor (beta chain) came from a study of T cells in women clearing cervical HPV infection. The data were produced by immunoSEQ multiplex PCR, yet TCRdb's version contains in-frame clones alone and is incomplete. Recorded here are roughly 48,000 clones; the top ten clones represent 1.5% to 2%. On this clone itself: Its target is unknown. The read halts 3 residues ahead of the CDR3 end, with the missing end drawn from the germline J gene.

V was shortened by 0 bases and J by 5 bases, with 10 bases between the two germline ends. The CDR3 length is 13 residues. Germline lookup yields CDR1 DFQATT and CDR2 SNEGSKA (reference sequence). Broader study findings: Richness differences could reflect unmeasured T-cell content per sample.

The sequence was collected from a woman aged 18-70 years with a cervical HPV16 infection that either progressed to CIN3+ or cleared (not recorded which). The rearrangement uses TRBV20-1 and TRBJ1-2; D gene uncertain. The specimen was blood buffy coat. The sequenced CDR3 bases are TGCAGTGCTAGAGATGTCTCCAGATATGGC. Its translation: CSARDVSRYG. The complete CDR3 sequence is CSARDVSRYGYTF.